The sequence of this T cell receptor (beta chain) was determined in a study of human T cells and chemical hapten exposure. MiXCR, run by TCRdb on the RACE reads, gives a single entry per CDR3 protein. The table has 85,000 to 100,000 distinct CDR3 sequences, 25% to 30% seen once. V shed 0 bases and J shed 4 bases, with 9 bases lying between them. This CDR3 has 13 residues. CDR1 SQVTM and CDR2 ANQGSEA come from the germline V gene. As for time point: patch test 3, about 24 weeks after DPC sensitization. As for treatment: therapeutic diphenylcyclopropenone sensitization with weekly scalp DPC. Researchers extracted total RNA from unfractionated whole blood.

The chain combines TRBV29-1 with TRBJ2-5; D is unresolved. The receptor was derived from a man between 40 and 49 years old with alopecia areata. Some clones in this sample may be carry-over from other donors' samples. The sequences come from whole blood, collected in connection with sensitization to the hapten diphenylcyclopropenone (DPC). DNA for the CDR3: TGCAGCGTTGAAGAACGGGTTGGAGAGACCCAGTACTTC. It encodes CSVEERVGETQYF.